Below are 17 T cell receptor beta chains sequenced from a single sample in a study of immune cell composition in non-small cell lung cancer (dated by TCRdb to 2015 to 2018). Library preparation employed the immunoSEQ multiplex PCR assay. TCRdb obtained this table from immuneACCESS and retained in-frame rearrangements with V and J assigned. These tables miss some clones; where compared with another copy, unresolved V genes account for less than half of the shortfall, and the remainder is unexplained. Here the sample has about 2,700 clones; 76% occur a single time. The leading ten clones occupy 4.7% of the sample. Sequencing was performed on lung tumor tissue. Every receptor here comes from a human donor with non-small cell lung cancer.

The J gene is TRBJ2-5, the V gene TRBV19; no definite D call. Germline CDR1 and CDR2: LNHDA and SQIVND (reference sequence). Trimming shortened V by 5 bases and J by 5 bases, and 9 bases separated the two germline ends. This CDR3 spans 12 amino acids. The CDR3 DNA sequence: TGTGCCAGTAGTCCGAGCGCGGAGACCCAGTACTTC. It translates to CASSPSAETQYF.

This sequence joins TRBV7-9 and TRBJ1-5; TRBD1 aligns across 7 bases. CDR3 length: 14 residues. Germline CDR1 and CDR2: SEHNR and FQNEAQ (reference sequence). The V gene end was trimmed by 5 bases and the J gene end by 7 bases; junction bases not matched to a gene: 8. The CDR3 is CASSQGGRAQPQHF. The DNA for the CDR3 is TGTGCCAGCAGCCAAGGGGGCAGGGCGCAGCCCCAGCATTTT.

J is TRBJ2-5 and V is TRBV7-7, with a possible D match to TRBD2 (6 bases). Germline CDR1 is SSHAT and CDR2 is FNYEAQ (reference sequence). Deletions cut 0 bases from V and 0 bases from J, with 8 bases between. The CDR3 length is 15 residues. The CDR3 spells CASSLAGGNQETQYF. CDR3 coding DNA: TGTGCCAGCAGCTTAGCGGGGGGAAACCAAGAGACCCAGTACTTC.

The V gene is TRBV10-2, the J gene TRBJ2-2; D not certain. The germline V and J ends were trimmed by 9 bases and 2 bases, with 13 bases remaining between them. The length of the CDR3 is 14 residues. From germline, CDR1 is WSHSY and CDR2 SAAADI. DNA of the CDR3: TGCGCCAGTAACTTGTTATTTAACACCGGGGAGCTGTTTTTT. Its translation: CASNLLFNTGELFF.

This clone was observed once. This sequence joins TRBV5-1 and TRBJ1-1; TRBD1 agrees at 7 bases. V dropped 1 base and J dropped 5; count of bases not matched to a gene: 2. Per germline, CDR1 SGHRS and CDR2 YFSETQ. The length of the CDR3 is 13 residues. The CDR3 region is CASSLTGETEAFF. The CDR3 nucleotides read TGCGCCAGCAGCTTGACAGGGGAAACTGAAGCTTTCTTT. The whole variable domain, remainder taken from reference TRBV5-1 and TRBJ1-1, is KAGVTQTPRYLIKTRGQQVTLSCSPISGHRSVSWYQQTPGQGLQFLFEYFSETQRNKGNFPGRFSGRQFSNSRSEMNVSTLELGDSALYLCASSLTGETEAFFGQGTRLTVV.

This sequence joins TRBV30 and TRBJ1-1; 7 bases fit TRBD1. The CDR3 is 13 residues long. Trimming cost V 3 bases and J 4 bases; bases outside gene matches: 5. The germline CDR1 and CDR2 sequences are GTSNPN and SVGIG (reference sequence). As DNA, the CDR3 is TGTGCCTGGAGCAGGGACAGCGTCACTGAAGCTTTCTTT. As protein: CAWSRDSVTEAFF.

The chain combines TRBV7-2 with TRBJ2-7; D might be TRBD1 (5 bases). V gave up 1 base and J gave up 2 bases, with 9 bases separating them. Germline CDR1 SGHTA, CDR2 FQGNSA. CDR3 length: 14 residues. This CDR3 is CASSLDRGAYEQYF. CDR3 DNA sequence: TGTGCCAGCAGCTTAGATAGGGGCGCCTACGAGCAGTACTTC.

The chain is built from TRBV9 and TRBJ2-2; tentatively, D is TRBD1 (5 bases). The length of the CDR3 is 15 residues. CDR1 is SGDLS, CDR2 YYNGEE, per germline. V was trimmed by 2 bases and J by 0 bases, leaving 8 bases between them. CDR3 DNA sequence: TGTGCCAGCAGCGTGGGGCAAACGAACACCGGGGAGCTGTTTTTT. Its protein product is CASSVGQTNTGELFF. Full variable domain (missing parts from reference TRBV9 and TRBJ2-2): DSGVTQTPKHLITATGQRVTLRCSPRSGDLSVYWYQQSLDQGLQFLIQYYNGEERAKGNILERFSAQQFPDLHSELNLSSLELGDSALYFCASSVGQTNTGELFFGEGSRLTVL.

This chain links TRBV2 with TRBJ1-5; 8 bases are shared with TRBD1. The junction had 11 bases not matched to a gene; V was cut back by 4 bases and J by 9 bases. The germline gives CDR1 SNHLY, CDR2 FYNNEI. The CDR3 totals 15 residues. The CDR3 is CASSGGQGARGPQHF. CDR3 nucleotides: TGTGCCAGCAGTGGGGGTCAGGGGGCGCGAGGGCCCCAGCATTTT.

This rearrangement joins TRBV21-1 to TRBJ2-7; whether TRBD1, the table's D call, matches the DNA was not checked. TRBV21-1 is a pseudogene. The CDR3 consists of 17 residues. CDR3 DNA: TGTGCCAGCAGCACTTCCTCCGGGACAGGGTACAACTACGAGCAGTACTTC. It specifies CASSTSSGTGYNYEQYF.

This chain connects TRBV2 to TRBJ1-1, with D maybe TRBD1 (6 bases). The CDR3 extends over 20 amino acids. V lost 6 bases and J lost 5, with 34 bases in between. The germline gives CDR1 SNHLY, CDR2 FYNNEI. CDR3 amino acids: CASRPPEGWGHAGGGTEAFF. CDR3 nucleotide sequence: TGTGCCAGCAGGCCCCCTGAAGGTTGGGGACACGCGGGGGGAGGAACTGAAGCTTTCTTT.

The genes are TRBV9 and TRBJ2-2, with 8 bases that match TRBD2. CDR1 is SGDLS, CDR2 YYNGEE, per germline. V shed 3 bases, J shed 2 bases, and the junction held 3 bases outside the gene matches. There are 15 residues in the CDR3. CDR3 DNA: TGTGCCAGCAGCGCGAGCGGGGGTAACACCGGGGAGCTGTTTTTT. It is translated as CASSASGGNTGELFF.

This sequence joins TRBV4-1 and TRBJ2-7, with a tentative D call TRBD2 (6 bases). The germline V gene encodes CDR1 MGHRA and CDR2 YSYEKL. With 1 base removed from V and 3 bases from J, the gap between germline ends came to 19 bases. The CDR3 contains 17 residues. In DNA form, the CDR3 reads TGCGCCAGCAGCCAAGGACCCCTGTTTAGCGGCCGCTACGAGCAGTACTTC. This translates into CASSQGPLFSGRYEQYF.

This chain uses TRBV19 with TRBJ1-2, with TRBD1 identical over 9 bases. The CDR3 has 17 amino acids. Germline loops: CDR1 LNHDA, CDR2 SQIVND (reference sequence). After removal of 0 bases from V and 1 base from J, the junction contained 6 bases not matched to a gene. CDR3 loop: CASSIDTGTGLNYGYTF. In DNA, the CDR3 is TGTGCCAGTAGTATAGATACTGGGACAGGGCTTAACTATGGCTACACCTTC.

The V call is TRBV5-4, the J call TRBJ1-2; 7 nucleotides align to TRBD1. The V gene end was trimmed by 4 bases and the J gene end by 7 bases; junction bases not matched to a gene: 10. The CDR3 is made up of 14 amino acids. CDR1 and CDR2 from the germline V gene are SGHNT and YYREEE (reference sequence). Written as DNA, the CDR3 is TGTGCCAGCAGCCCCCCCGAGGGGGCGGGTGGCTACACCTTC. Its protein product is CASSPPEGAGGYTF.

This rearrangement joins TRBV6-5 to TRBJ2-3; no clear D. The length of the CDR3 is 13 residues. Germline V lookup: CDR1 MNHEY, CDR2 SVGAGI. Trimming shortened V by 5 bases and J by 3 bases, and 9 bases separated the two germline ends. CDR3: CASSPDKTDTQYF. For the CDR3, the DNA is TGTGCCAGCAGTCCCGACAAGACAGATACGCAGTATTTT.

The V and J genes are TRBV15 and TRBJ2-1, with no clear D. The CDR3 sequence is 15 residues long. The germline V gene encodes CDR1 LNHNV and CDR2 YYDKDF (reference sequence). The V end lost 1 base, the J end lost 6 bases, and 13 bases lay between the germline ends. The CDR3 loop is CATSRGEASGNEQFF. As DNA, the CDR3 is TGTGCCACCAGCAGAGGAGAGGCTTCCGGCAATGAGCAGTTCTTC. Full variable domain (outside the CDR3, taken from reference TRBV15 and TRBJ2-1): DAMVIQNPRYQVTQFGKPVTLSCSQTLNHNVMYWYQQKSSQAPKLLFHYYDKDFNNEADTPDNFQSRRPNTSFCFLDIRSPGLGDTAMYLCATSRGEASGNEQFFGPGTRLTVL.